These 25 T cell receptor beta chains came from one sample sequenced in a study of blood T cell repertoires in COVID-19. The repertoire was sequenced with immunoSEQ multiplex PCR; TCRdb's copy has only in-frame clones and lacks some. Counted here are 80,000 to 100,000 clones, approximately 90% occurring once; the ten biggest clones make up about 1.8%. Sequencing used peripheral blood. The source is a human donor with active COVID-19. The donor label of this sample is uncertain.

The V and J genes are TRBV9 and TRBJ2-7, with D possibly matching TRBD2 (5 bases). This CDR3 has 12 residues. Trimming pared 4 bases from V and 9 bases from J, leaving 14 bases between. Looked up from germline, CDR1 is SGDLS and CDR2 is YYNGEE. The CDR3 here is CASSPSGERQYF. The CDR3 DNA sequence: TGTGCCAGCAGCCCCAGCGGTGAGCGGCAGTACTTC.

The chain links TRBV10-3 to TRBJ1-2, with 9 positions matching TRBD1. CDR1 and CDR2 (germline): ENHRY, SYGVKD. V gave up 10 bases and J gave up 8 bases; unmatched junction bases: 5. The CDR3 contains 11 residues. As DNA, the CDR3 is TGTGCCACCGGACAGGGGCAAGGCTACACCTTC. Protein product: CATGQGQGYTF.

This clone was detected only once. The chain carries TRBV5-6 and TRBJ2-1; D unresolved. Trimming took 4 bases from V and 5 from J, leaving 7 bases between them. The CDR3 sequence is 12 residues long. Germline lookup yields CDR1 SGHDT and CDR2 YYEEEE. The CDR3 reads CASSTVDNEQFF. CDR3 coding DNA: TGTGCCAGCAGCACCGTAGACAATGAGCAGTTCTTC.

The rearrangement links TRBV9 to TRBJ2-2; 11 nucleotides align to TRBD2. V dropped 4 bases and J dropped 3; count of bases not matched to a gene: 5. Germline V gene lookup returns CDR1 SGDLS and CDR2 YYNGEE. This CDR3 region has 16 residues. The CDR3 bases are TGTGCCAGCAGCCCGACTAGCGGGGTGGACACCGGGGAGCTGTTTTTT. This gives the protein CASSPTSGVDTGELFF.

V and J are TRBV5-6 and TRBJ1-1; tentative D call: TRBD1 (6 bases). Germline V gene lookup returns CDR1 SGHDT and CDR2 YYEEEE. Deletions cut 6 bases from V and 4 bases from J, with 16 bases between. The CDR3 spans 14 residues. CDR3 sequence reads: CASIQLDRPTEAFF. As DNA, the CDR3 is TGTGCCAGCATCCAACTTGACAGGCCCACTGAAGCTTTCTTT.

CDR3 nucleotide sequence: TGTGCCAGCAAACAGAGACGGACTAGCGGGGGGGCCGCTACGCAGTATTTT. Its protein product is CASKQRRTSGGAATQYF. This chain uses TRBV2 with TRBJ2-3, with 15 nucleotides matching TRBD2. The CDR3 sequence is 17 residues long. Germline-derived CDR1 and CDR2 are SNHLY and FYNNEI. Germline trimming cut 7 bases from V and 8 bases from J; bases unmatched to any gene: 13.

The rearrangement joins TRBV28 to TRBJ2-7; 9 bases are shared with TRBD1. Germline CDR1 is MDHEN and CDR2 is SYDVKM. There are 11 residues in the CDR3. CDR3 sequence: CASGTGNEQYF. CDR3 nucleotides: TGTGCGTCCGGGACAGGGAACGAGCAGTACTTC.

In this sample, this clone turned up a few times. This sequence joins TRBV3-1 (or the pseudogene TRBV3-2) and TRBJ1-3; 7 bases are shared with TRBD1. Germline-derived CDR1 and CDR2 are LGHDT and YNNKEL (reference sequence). Losses at the gene ends were 3 bases for V and 4 bases for J; bases not matched to a gene: 3. The CDR3 has 14 residues. CDR3 region: CASSQTGQGNTIYF. The CDR3 bases are TGTGCCAGCAGCCAGACAGGGCAAGGAAACACCATATATTTT.

The gene calls are TRBV2 and TRBJ1-1; TRBD1 agrees at 7 bases. The CDR3 loop spans 14 amino acids. Germline assignment: CDR1 SNHLY and CDR2 FYNNEI. The V segment lost 6 bases and the J segment 6 bases; nucleotides outside the gene matches: 10. The CDR3 bases are TGTGCCAGCAGGGAGCAGACAGGGTTACCTGAAGCTTTCTTT. The encoded protein is CASREQTGLPEAFF.

The rearrangement uses TRBV11-2 and TRBJ1-4, with TRBD1 identical over 7 bases. V dropped 0 bases and J dropped 7; count of bases not matched to a gene: 5. The germline CDR1 and CDR2 sequences are SGHAT and FQNNGV. The CDR3 totals 15 residues. The CDR3 is CASSLDSAGGEKLFF. The DNA of the CDR3 is TGTGCCAGCAGCTTAGATTCGGCAGGGGGTGAAAAACTGTTTTTT.

The chain has TRBV28 and TRBJ1-6; 9 bases fit TRBD1. Trimming removed 6 bases from V and 8 bases from J; junction bases left unmatched: 5. Germline-derived CDR1 and CDR2 are MDHEN and SYDVKM. This CDR3 spans 14 amino acids. The CDR3: CASSLQGADSPLHF. The CDR3 DNA sequence: TGTGCCAGCAGCCTACAGGGGGCTGATTCACCCCTCCACTTT.

The chain recombines TRBV10-2 with TRBJ2-7; 10 bases fit TRBD2. The V segment lost 7 bases and the J segment 7 bases; nucleotides outside the gene matches: 1. The CDR3 contains 11 residues. Germline-derived CDR1 and CDR2 are WSHSY and SAAADI. The CDR3, as DNA: TGCGCCAGCAAACTAGCGGGGGAGCAGTACTTC. Amino acids: CASKLAGEQYF.

The V call is TRBV24-1, the J call TRBJ2-3, with no clear D. The germline V gene has CDR1 KGHDR and CDR2 SFDVKD. Trimming removed 10 bases from V and 0 bases from J, with 13 bases in between. CDR3 size: 14 residues. The DNA for the CDR3 is TGTGCCACTCGGCCCTCGGGTAGCACAGATACGCAGTATTTT. Translating it yields CATRPSGSTDTQYF.

This chain uses TRBV9 with TRBJ2-7; 9 nucleotides line up with TRBD2. Trimming at V came to 4 bases and at J to 7 bases, leaving 12 bases not matched to a gene. The CDR3 has 15 residues. Germline V gene lookup returns CDR1 SGDLS and CDR2 YYNGEE. The CDR3 is CASSPYAGGAGEQYF. The CDR3 region has the DNA TGTGCCAGCAGCCCATATGCGGGGGGGGCGGGTGAGCAGTACTTC. The variable domain in full, completed from reference TRBV9 and TRBJ2-7, reads DSGVTQTPKHLITATGQRVTLRCSPRSGDLSVYWYQQSLDQGLQFLIQYYNGEERAKGNILERFSAQQFPDLHSELNLSSLELGDSALYFCASSPYAGGAGEQYFGPGTRLTVT.

J is TRBJ2-7 and V is TRBV6-6; maybe TRBD1 (6 bases). V was trimmed by 0 bases and J by 7 bases, leaving 7 bases between them. The CDR3 totals 12 residues. Germline lookup yields CDR1 MNHNY and CDR2 SVGAGI (reference sequence). The CDR3 region has the DNA TGTGCCAGCAGTTACTCGCAGGGGGAGCAGTACTTC. It encodes CASSYSQGEQYF.

This chain uses TRBV9 with TRBJ2-7, with 9 nucleotides matching TRBD1. The V gene end was trimmed by 3 bases and the J gene end by 5 bases; junction bases not matched to a gene: 9. Per germline, CDR1 SGDLS and CDR2 YYNGEE. The CDR3 spans 15 residues. Here the CDR3 reads CASSAETGGSDEQYF. Written as DNA, the CDR3 is TGTGCCAGCAGCGCAGAGACAGGGGGGAGCGACGAGCAGTACTTC. The variable domain in full, with the rest retrieved from reference TRBV9 and TRBJ2-7, is DSGVTQTPKHLITATGQRVTLRCSPRSGDLSVYWYQQSLDQGLQFLIQYYNGEERAKGNILERFSAQQFPDLHSELNLSSLELGDSALYFCASSAETGGSDEQYFGPGTRLTVT.

V is TRBV10-2 and J is TRBJ1-2; D is uncertain. The V end was cut by 0 bases, the J end by 2 bases, with 19 bases between. Germline V CDR1 and CDR2: WSHSY, SAAADI. The CDR3 runs 18 residues. The CDR3 coding sequence is TGCGCCAGCAGTGAGTCAGGGTATGAGGGAGGAGGAAACTATGGCTACACCTTC. It specifies CASSESGYEGGGNYGYTF.

This clone was seen many times. Distinct nucleotide sequences in the sample also encode this CDR3. The V call is TRBV3-1 (or the pseudogene TRBV3-2), the J call TRBJ2-1; 10 bases match TRBD2. The CDR3 is 15 amino acids. Germline-derived CDR1 and CDR2 are LGHDT and YNNKEL (reference sequence). With 1 base clipped from V and 9 bases from J, the junction kept 6 bases outside the gene matches. CDR3 sequence: CASSQVVAGGSEQFF. The CDR3 coding sequence is TGTGCCAGCAGCCAAGTTGTAGCGGGGGGAAGTGAGCAGTTCTTC.

J is TRBJ1-4 and V is TRBV6-2 or TRBV6-3, with D perhaps matching TRBD1 (5 bases). This CDR3 has 16 residues. The ends were cut back, 4 bases at V and 7 bases at J, with 19 bases in the middle. From germline, CDR1 is MNHEY and CDR2 SVGEGT. CDR3 nucleotide sequence: TGTGCCAGCAGTTCGATGCGGCGGCAGGGTGTTGAAAAACTGTTTTTT. It translates to CASSSMRRQGVEKLFF.

V usage is TRBV19 and J usage is TRBJ1-5, with D maybe TRBD1 (6 bases). The length of the CDR3 is 22 residues. Germline CDR1 is LNHDA and CDR2 is SQIVND (reference sequence). Trimming left V 2 bases short and J 0 bases short, with 29 bases between. In nucleotides, the CDR3 is TGTGCCAGTAGTATAAAGAGGGGGGGAAGGATATCTAAAATTTATAGCAATCAGCCCCAGCATTTT. It translates to CASSIKRGGRISKIYSNQPQHF.

The chain recombines TRBV5-1 with TRBJ2-5, with 15 bases aligning to TRBD2. The CDR3 runs to 19 residues. J was trimmed by 0 bases and V by 2 bases; bases with no gene match: 8. Germline V CDR1 and CDR2: SGHRS, YFSETQ. This chain's CDR3 is CASSFDPRTSGGDQETQYF. CDR3 in DNA: TGCGCCAGCAGCTTCGACCCGCGGACTAGCGGGGGGGACCAAGAGACCCAGTACTTC.

This sequence joins TRBV7-9 and TRBJ1-1; possible D gene TRBD1, 6 bases. CDR3 size: 14 residues. The V end was cut by 7 bases, the J end by 5 bases, with 17 bases between. The germline gives CDR1 SEHNR, CDR2 FQNEAQ (reference sequence). The CDR3 coding sequence is TGTGCCAGCAACAGGGAGATGGTACAAACTGAAGCTTTCTTT. It translates to CASNREMVQTEAFF.

By sample fraction, this clone is medium-sized (0.01 to 0.1%). This chain joins TRBV2 and TRBJ2-1; D ambiguous. The CDR3 consists of 13 residues. The germline V and J ends were trimmed by 2 bases and 4 bases, with 6 bases remaining between them. Per the germline V gene, CDR1 is SNHLY and CDR2 is FYNNEI. CDR3 sequence: CASSEPNYNEQFF. CDR3 nucleotides: TGTGCCAGCAGTGAACCCAATTACAATGAGCAGTTCTTC. The full variable domain, in which reference TRBV2 and TRBJ2-1 provide the parts outside the CDR3, is EPEVTQTPSHQVTQMGQEVILRCVPISNHLYFYWYRQILGQKVEFLVSFYNNEISEKSEIFDDQFSVERPDGSNFTLKIRSTKLEDSAMYFCASSEPNYNEQFFGPGTRLTVL.

This clone was observed a single time. J is TRBJ1-5 and V is TRBV2, with a weak D call TRBD1 (6 bases). Germline lookup yields CDR1 SNHLY and CDR2 FYNNEI. The CDR3 spans 15 residues. The V and J ends lost 7 bases and 6 bases respectively, with 19 bases between them. In DNA form, the CDR3 reads TGTGCCAGCAATGGACGAGGGGGGGCCGGTCAGCCCCAGCATTTT. It encodes CASNGRGGAGQPQHF.

J is TRBJ1-2 and V is TRBV5-5, with 10 bases fitting TRBD1. This CDR3 is 19 amino acids long. V lost 0 bases and J lost 5; bases outside the gene matches: 16. Germline CDR1 and CDR2: SGHKS and YYEKEE (reference sequence). Written as DNA, the CDR3 is TGTGCCAGCAGCTTGGGGACAGGGGGTGGTTTCGGATTTTTGTATGGCTACACCTTC. It translates to CASSLGTGGGFGFLYGYTF. Combining the CDR3 with reference TRBV5-5 and TRBJ1-2 gives the whole variable domain DAGVTQSPTHLIKTRGQQVTLRCSPISGHKSVSWYQQVLGQGPQFIFQYYEKEERGRGNFPDRFSARQFPNYSSELNVNALLLGDSALYLCASSLGTGGGFGFLYGYTFGSGTRLTVV.